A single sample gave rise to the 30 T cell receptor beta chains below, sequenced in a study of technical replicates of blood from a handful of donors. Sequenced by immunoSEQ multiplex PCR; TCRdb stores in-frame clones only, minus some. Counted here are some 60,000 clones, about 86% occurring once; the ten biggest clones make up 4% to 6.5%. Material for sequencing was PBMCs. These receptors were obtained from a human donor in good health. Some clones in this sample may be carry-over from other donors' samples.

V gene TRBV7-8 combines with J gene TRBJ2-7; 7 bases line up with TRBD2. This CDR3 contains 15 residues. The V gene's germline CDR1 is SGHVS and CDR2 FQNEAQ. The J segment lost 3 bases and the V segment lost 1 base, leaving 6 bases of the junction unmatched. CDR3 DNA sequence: TGTGCCAGCAGCTTAGGACTAGCTCATGGCTACGAGCAGTACTTC. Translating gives CASSLGLAHGYEQYF.

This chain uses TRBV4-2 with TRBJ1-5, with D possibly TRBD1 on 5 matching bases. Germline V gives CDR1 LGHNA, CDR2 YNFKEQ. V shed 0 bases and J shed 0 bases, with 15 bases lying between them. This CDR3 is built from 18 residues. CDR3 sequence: CASSQDPQGAYSNQPQHF. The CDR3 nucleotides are TGTGCCAGCAGCCAAGATCCCCAAGGGGCTTATAGCAATCAGCCCCAGCATTTT.

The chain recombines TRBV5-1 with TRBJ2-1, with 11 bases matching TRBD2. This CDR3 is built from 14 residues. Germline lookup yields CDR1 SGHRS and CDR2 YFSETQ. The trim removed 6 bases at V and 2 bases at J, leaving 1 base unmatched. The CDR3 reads CASTTSGAYNEQFF. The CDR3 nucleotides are TGCGCCAGCACGACTAGCGGGGCCTACAATGAGCAGTTCTTC.

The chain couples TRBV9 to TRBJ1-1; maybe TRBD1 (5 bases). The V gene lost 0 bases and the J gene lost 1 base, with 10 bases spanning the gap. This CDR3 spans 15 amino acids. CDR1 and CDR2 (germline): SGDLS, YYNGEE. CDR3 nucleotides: TGTGCCAGCAGCGTAGCTGGCAGGGAGAACACTGAAGCTTTCTTT. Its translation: CASSVAGRENTEAFF.

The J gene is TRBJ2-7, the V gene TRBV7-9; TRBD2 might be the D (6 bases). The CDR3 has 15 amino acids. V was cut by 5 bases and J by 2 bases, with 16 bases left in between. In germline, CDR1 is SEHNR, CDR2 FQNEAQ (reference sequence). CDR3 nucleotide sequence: TGTGCCAGCAGCACGGCGGCGGGACGGACCTACGAGCAGTACTTC. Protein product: CASSTAAGRTYEQYF.

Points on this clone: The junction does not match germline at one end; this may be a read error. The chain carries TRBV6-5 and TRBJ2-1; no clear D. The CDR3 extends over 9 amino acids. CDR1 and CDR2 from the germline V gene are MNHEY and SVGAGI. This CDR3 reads CASSSTRVF. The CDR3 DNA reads TGTGCCAGCAGTTCCACTCGGGTCTTC.

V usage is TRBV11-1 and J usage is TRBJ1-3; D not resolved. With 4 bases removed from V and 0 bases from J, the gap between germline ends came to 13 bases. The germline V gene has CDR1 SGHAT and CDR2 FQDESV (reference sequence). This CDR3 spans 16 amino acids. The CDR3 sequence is CASSYTDSSSGNTIYF. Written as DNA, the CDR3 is TGTGCCAGCAGCTACACTGACTCAAGCTCTGGAAACACCATATATTTT. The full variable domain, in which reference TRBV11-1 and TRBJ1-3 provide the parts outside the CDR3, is EAEVAQSPRYKITEKSQAVAFWCDPISGHATLYWYRQILGQGPELLVQFQDESVVDDSQLPKDRFSAERLKGVDSTLKIQPAELGDSAMYLCASSYTDSSSGNTIYFGEGSWLTVV.

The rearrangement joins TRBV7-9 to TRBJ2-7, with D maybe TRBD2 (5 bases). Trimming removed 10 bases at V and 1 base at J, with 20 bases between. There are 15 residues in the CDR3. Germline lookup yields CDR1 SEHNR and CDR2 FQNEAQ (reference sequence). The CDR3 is CATTPQRGSSYEQYF. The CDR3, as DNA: TGTGCCACCACCCCCCAACGGGGAAGTTCCTACGAGCAGTACTTC. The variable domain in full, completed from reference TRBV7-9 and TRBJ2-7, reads DTGVSQNPRHKITKRGQNVTFRCDPISEHNRLYWYRQTLGQGPEFLTYFQNEAQLEKSRLLSDRFSAERPKGSFSTLEIQRTEQGDSAMYLCATTPQRGSSYEQYFGPGTRLTVT.

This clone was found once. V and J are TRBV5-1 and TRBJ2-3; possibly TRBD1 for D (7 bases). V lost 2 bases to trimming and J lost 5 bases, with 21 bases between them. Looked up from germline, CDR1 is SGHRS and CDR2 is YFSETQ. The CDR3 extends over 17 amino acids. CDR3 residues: CASSFGQVGLGGDTQYF. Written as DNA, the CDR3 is TGCGCCAGCAGCTTCGGACAGGTTGGTTTGGGAGGAGATACGCAGTATTTT.

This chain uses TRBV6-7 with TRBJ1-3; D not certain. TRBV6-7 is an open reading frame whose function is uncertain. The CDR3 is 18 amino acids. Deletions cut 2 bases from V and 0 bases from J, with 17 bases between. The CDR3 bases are TGTGCCAGCAGTTACGAGCCCGGAGGCAGGTACTCTGGAAACACCATATATTTT. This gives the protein CASSYEPGGRYSGNTIYF.

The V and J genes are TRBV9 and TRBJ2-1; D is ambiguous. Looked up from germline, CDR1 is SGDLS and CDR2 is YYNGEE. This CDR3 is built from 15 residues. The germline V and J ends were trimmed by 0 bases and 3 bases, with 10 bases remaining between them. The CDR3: CASSVGGLYYNEQFF. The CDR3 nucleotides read TGTGCCAGCAGCGTAGGTGGCTTATACTACAATGAGCAGTTCTTC. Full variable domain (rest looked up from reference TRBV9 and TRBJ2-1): DSGVTQTPKHLITATGQRVTLRCSPRSGDLSVYWYQQSLDQGLQFLIQYYNGEERAKGNILERFSAQQFPDLHSELNLSSLELGDSALYFCASSVGGLYYNEQFFGPGTRLTVL.

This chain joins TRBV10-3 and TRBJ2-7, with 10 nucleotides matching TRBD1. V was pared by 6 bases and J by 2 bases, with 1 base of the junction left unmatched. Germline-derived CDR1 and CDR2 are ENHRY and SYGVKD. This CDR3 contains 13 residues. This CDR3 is CAIRDRGAYEQYF. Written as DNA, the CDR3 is TGTGCCATCAGGGACAGGGGGGCCTACGAGCAGTACTTC.

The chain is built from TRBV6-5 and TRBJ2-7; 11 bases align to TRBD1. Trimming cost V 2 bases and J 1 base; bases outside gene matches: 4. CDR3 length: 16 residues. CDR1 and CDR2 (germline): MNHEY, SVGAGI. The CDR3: CASSYPRDRGSYEQYF. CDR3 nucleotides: TGTGCCAGCAGTTACCCCCGGGACAGGGGGTCCTACGAGCAGTACTTC.

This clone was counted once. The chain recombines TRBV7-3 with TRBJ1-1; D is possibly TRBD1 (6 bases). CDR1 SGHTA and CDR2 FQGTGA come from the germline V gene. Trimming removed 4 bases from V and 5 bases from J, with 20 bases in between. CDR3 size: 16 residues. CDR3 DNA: TGTGCCAGCAGCTCCGCCGGGGGGCAGGGCCGGACTGAAGCTTTCTTT. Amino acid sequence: CASSSAGGQGRTEAFF. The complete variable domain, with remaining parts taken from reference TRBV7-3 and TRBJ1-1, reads GAGVSQTPSNKVTEKGKYVELRCDPISGHTALYWYRQSLGQGPEFLIYFQGTGAADDSGLPNDRFFAVRPEGSVSTLKIQRTERGDSAVYLCASSSAGGQGRTEAFFGQGTRLTVV.

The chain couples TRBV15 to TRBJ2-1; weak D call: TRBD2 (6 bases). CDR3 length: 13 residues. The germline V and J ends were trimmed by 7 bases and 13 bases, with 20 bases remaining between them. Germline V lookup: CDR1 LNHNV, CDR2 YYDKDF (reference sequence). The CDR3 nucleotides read TGTGCCACCATACTTTCCGGGGGAAGCCGACAGTTCTTC. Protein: CATILSGGSRQFF.

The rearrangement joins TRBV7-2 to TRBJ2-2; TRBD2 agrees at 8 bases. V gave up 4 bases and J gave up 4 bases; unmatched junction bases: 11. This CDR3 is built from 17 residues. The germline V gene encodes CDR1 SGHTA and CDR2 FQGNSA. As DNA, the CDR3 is TGTGCCAGCAGCTCCAGGGCTAGGACTAGCCGCACCGGGGAGCTGTTTTTT. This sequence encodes CASSSRARTSRTGELFF.

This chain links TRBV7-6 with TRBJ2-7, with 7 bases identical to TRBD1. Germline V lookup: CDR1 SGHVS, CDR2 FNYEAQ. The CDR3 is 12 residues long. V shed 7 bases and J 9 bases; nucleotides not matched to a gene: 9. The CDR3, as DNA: TGTGCCAGCATCATTAGGGGGCCATCGCAGTACTTC. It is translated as CASIIRGPSQYF.

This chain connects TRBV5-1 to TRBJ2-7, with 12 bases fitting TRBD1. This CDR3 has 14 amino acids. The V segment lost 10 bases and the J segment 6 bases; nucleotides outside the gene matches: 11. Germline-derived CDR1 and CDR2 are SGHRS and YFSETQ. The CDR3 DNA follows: TGCGCCTCTAATGTTGGGACAGGGGGCCGCGAGCAGTACTTC. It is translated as CASNVGTGGREQYF. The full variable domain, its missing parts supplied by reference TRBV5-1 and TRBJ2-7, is KAGVTQTPRYLIKTRGQQVTLSCSPISGHRSVSWYQQTPGQGLQFLFEYFSETQRNKGNFPGRFSGRQFSNSRSEMNVSTLELGDSALYLCASNVGTGGREQYFGPGTRLTVT.

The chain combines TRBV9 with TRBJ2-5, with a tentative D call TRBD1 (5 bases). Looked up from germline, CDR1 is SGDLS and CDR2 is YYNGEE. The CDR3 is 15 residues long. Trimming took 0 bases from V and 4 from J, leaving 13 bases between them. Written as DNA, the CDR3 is TGTGCCAGCAGCGTAGACGGGCAGGGTGGAGAGACCCAGTACTTC. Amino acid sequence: CASSVDGQGGETQYF.

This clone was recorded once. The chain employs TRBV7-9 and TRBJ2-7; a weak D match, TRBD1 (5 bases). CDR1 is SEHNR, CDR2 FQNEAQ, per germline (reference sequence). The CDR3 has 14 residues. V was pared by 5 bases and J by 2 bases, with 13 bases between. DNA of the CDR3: TGTGCCAGCAGCCCCCCGGACAATACCTACGAGCAGTACTTC. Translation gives CASSPPDNTYEQYF. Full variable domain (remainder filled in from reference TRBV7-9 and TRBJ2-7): DTGVSQNPRHKITKRGQNVTFRCDPISEHNRLYWYRQTLGQGPEFLTYFQNEAQLEKSRLLSDRFSAERPKGSFSTLEIQRTEQGDSAMYLCASSPPDNTYEQYFGPGTRLTVT.

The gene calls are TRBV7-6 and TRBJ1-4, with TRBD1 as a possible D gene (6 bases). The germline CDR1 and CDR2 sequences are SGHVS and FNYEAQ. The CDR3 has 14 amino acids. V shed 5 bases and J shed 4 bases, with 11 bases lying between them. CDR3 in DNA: TGTGCCAGCAGCGAGGACAGACTTAATGAAAAACTGTTTTTT. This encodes CASSEDRLNEKLFF.

The CDR3 region is CAWRLTGQGALGYTF. CDR3 nucleotide sequence: TGTGCCTGGAGACTAACGGGACAGGGGGCTCTTGGCTACACCTTC. This chain joins TRBV30 and TRBJ1-2; TRBD1 matches 12 bases. Trimming cost V 3 bases and J 7 bases; bases outside gene matches: 9. Germline loops: CDR1 GTSNPN, CDR2 SVGIG (reference sequence). CDR3 length: 15 amino acids.

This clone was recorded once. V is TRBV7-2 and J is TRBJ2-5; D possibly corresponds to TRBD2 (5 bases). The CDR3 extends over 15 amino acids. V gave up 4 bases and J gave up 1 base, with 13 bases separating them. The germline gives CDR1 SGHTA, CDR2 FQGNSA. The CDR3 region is CASSSGLGIQETQYF. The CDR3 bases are TGTGCCAGCAGCTCAGGACTCGGAATCCAAGAGACCCAGTACTTC.

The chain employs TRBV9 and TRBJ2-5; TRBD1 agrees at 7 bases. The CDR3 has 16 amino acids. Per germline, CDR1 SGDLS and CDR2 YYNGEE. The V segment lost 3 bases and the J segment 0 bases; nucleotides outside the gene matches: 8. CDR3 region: CASSAEGAMYQETQYF. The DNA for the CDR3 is TGTGCCAGCAGCGCCGAGGGGGCTATGTACCAAGAGACCCAGTACTTC.

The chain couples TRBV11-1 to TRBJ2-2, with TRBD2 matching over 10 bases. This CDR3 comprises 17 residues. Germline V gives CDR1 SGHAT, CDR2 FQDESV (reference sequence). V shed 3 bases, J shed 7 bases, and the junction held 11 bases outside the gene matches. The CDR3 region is CASSLVSGGARGGELFF. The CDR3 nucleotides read TGTGCCAGCAGCTTGGTCAGCGGGGGGGCTCGTGGCGGGGAGCTGTTTTTT.

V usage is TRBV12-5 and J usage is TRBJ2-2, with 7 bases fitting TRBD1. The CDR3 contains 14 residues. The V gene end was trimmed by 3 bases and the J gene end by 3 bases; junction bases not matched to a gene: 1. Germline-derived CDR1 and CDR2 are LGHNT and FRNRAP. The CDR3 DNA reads TGTGCTAGTGGTTTAGGGACAGACACCGGGGAGCTGTTTTTT. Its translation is CASGLGTDTGELFF.

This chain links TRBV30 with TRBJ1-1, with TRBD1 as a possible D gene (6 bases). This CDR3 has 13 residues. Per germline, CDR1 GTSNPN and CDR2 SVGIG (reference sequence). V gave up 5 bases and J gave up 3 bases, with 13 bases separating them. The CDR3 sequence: CAWGQNSYTEAFF. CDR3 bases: TGTGCCTGGGGACAGAACTCCTACACTGAAGCTTTCTTT.

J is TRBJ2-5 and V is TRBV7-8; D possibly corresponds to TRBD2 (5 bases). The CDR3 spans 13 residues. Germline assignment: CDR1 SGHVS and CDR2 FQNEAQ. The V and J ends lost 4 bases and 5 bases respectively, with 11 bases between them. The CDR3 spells CASSSQAVETQYF. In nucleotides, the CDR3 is TGTGCCAGCAGCTCCCAAGCGGTGGAGACCCAGTACTTC.

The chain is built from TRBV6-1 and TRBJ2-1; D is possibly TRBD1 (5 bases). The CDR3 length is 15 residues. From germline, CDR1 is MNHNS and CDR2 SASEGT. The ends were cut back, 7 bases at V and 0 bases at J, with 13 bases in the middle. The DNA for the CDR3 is TGTGCCAGCACCAAGGACACGTCCTCCTACAATGAGCAGTTCTTC. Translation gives CASTKDTSSYNEQFF.

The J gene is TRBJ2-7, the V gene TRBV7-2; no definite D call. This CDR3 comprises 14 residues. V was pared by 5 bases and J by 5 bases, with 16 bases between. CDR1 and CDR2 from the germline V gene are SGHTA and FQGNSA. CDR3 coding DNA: TGTGCCAGCAGCCACCAGGCGAACGGCAACGAGCAGTACTTC. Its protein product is CASSHQANGNEQYF.